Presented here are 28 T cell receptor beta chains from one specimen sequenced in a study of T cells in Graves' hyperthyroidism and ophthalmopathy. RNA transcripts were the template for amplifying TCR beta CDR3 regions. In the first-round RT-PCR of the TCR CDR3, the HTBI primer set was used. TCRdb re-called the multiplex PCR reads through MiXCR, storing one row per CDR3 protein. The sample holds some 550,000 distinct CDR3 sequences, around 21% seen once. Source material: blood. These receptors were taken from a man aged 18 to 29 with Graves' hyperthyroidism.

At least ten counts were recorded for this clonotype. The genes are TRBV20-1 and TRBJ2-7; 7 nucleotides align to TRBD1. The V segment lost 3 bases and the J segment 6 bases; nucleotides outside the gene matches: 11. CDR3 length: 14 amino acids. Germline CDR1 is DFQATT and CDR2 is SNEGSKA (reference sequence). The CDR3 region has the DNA TGCAGTGCTAGCGGGCCAGGGGGATTCTGCGAGCAGTACTTC. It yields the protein CSASGPGGFCEQYF.

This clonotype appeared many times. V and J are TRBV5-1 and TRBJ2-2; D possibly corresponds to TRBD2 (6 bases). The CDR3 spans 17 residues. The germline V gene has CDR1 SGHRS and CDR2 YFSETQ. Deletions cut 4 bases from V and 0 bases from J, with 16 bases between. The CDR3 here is CASSPGTFNTNTGELFF. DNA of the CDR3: TGCGCCAGCAGCCCGGGGACTTTTAATACGAACACCGGGGAGCTGTTTTTT.

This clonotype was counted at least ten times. This CDR3 reads CASTWGRNTGELFF. For the CDR3, the DNA is TGTGCCAGCACATGGGGGCGGAACACCGGGGAGCTGTTTTTT. This sequence joins TRBV28 and TRBJ2-2; possibly TRBD1 for D (6 bases). The V and J ends lost 7 bases and 1 base respectively, with 10 bases between them. This CDR3 has 14 amino acids. Germline assignment: CDR1 MDHEN and CDR2 SYDVKM.

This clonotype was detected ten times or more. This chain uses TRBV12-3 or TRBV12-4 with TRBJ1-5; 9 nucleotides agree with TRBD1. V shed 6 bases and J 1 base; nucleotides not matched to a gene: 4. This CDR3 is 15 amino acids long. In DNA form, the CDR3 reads TGTGCCAGCAGACAGGGGGCTCTAAGCAATCAGCCCCAGCATTTT. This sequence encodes CASRQGALSNQPQHF.

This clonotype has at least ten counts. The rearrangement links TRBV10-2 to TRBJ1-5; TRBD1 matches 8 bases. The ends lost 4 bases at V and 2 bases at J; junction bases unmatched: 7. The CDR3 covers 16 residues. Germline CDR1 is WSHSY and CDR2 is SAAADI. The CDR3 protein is CASSGLAGGGNQPQHF. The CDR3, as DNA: TGCGCCAGCAGTGGGTTAGCAGGGGGCGGCAATCAGCCCCAGCATTTT.

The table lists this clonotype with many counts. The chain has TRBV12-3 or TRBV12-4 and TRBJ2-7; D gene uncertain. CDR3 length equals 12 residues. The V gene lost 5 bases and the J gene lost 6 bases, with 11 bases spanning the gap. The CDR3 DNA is TGTGCCAGCAGTCACTTGCGAAGCGAGCAGTACTTC. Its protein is CASSHLRSEQYF.

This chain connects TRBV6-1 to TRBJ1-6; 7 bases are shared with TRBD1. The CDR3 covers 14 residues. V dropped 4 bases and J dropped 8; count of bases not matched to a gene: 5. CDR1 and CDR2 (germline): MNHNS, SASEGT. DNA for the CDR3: TGTGCCAGCAGTGCCACAGGGGTGGATTCACCCCTCCACTTT. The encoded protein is CASSATGVDSPLHF.

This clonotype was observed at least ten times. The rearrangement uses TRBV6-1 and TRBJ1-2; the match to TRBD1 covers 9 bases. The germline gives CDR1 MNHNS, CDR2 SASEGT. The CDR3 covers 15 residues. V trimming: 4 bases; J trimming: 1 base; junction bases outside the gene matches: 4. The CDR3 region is CASSGRDRVNYGYTF. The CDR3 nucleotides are TGTGCCAGCAGTGGCCGGGACAGGGTTAACTATGGCTACACCTTC.

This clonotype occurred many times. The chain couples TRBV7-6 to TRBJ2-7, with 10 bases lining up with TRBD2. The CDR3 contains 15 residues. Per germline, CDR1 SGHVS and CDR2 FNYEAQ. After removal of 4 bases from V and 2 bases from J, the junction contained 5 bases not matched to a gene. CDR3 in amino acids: CASSYGLAETYEQYF. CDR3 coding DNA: TGTGCCAGCAGCTACGGACTAGCGGAGACCTACGAGCAGTACTTC.

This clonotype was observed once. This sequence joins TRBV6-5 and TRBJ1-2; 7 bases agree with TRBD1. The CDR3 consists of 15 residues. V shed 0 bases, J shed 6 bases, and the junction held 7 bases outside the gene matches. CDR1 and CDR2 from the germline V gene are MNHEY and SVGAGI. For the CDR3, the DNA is TGTGCCAGCAGTTACTCTCGGGACAGCCGGAATGGCTACACCTTC. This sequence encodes CASSYSRDSRNGYTF.

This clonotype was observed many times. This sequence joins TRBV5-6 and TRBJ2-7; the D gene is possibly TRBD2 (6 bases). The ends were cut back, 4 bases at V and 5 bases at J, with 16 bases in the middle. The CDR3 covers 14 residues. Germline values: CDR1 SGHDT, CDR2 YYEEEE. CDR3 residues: CASSPGLTEDEQYF. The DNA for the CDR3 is TGTGCCAGCAGCCCAGGACTAACGGAAGACGAGCAGTACTTC. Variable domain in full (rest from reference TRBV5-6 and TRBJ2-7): DAGVTQSPTHLIKTRGQQVTLRCSPKSGHDTVSWYQQALGQGPQFIFQYYEEEERQRGNFPDRFSGHQFPNYSSELNVNALLLGDSALYLCASSPGLTEDEQYFGPGTRLTVT.

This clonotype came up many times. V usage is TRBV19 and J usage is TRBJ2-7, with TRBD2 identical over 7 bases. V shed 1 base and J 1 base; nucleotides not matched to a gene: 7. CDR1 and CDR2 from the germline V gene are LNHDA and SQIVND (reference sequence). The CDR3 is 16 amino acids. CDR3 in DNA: TGTGCCAGTAGTATAGCGGGGGGTGTCGGATCCTACGAGCAGTACTTC. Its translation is CASSIAGGVGSYEQYF.

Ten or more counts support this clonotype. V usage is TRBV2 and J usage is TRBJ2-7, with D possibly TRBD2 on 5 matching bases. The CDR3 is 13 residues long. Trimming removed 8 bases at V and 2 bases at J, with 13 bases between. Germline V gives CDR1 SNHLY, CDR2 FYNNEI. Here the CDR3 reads CASLKEVTYEQYF. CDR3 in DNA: TGTGCCAGCCTCAAGGAGGTCACCTACGAGCAGTACTTC. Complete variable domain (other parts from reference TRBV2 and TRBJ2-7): EPEVTQTPSHQVTQMGQEVILRCVPISNHLYFYWYRQILGQKVEFLVSFYNNEISEKSEIFDDQFSVERPDGSNFTLKIRSTKLEDSAMYFCASLKEVTYEQYFGPGTRLTVT.

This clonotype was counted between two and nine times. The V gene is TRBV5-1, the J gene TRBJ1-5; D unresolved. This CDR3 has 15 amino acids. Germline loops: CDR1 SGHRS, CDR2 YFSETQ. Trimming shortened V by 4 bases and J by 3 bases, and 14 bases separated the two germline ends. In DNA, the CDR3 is TGCGCCAGCAGCCCATTGGACGGCCTCAATCAGCCCCAGCATTTT. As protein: CASSPLDGLNQPQHF. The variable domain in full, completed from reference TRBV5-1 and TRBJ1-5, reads KAGVTQTPRYLIKTRGQQVTLSCSPISGHRSVSWYQQTPGQGLQFLFEYFSETQRNKGNFPGRFSGRQFSNSRSEMNVSTLELGDSALYLCASSPLDGLNQPQHFGDGTRLSIL.

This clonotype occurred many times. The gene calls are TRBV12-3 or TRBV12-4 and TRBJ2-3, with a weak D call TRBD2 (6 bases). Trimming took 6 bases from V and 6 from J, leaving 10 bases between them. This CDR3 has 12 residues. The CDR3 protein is CASRLLADTQYF. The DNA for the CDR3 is TGTGCCAGCAGGCTACTAGCCGATACGCAGTATTTT.

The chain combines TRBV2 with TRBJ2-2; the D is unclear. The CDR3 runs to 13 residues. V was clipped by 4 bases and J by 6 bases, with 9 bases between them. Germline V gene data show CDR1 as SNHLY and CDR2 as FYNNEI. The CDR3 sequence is CASSVDVSGELFF. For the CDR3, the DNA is TGTGCCAGCAGTGTCGATGTTTCCGGGGAGCTGTTTTTT.

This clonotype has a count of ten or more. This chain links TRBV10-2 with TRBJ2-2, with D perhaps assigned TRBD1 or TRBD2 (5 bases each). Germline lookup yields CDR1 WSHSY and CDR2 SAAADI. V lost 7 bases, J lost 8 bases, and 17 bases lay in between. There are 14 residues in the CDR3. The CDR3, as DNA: TGCGCCAGCATTCCGGGACGCACAACGGGGGAGCTGTTTTTT. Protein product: CASIPGRTTGELFF.

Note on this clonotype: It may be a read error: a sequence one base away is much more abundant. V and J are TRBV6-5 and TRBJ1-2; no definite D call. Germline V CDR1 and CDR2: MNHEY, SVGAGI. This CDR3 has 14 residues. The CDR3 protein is CAISYSRGVYGYTF. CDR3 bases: TGTGCCATCAGTTACTCCCGTGGGGTGTATGGCTACACCTTC.

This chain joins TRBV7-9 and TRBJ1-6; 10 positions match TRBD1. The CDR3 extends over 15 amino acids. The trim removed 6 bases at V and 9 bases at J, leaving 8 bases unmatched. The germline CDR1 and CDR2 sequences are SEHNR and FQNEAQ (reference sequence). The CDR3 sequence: CASSLAGQGTSPLHF. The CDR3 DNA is TGTGCCAGCAGTCTAGCGGGACAGGGGACTTCACCCCTCCACTTT.

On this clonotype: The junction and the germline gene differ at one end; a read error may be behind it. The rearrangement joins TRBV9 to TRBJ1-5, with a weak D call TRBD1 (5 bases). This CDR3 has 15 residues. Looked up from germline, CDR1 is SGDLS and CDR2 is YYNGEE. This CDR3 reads CASSVDGQGNQPQQF. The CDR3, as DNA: TGTGCCAGCAGCGTAGACGGGCAGGGCAATCAGCCCCAGCAGTTT.

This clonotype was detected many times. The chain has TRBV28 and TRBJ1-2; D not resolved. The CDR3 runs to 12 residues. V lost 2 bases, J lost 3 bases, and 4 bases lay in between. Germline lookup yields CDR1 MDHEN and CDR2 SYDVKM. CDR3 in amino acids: CASSLKDYGYTF. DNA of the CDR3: TGTGCCAGCAGTTTAAAGGACTATGGCTACACCTTC.

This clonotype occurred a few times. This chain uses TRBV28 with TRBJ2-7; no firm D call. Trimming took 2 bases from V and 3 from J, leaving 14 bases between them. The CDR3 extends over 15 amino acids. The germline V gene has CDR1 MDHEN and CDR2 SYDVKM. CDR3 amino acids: CASSLPAGGDYEQYF. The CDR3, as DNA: TGTGCCAGCAGTTTACCCGCCGGTGGGGACTACGAGCAGTACTTC.

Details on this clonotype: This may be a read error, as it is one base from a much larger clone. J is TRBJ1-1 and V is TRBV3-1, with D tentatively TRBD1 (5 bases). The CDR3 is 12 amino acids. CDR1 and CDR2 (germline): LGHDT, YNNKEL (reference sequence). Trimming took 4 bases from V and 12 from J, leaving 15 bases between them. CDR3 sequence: CASSPGGTASFF. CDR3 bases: TGTGCCAGCAGCCCCGGCGGGACTGCATCTTTCTTT.

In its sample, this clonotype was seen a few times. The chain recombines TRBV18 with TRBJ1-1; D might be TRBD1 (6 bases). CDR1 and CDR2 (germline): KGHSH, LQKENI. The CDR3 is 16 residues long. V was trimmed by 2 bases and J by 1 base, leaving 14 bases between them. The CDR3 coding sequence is TGTGCCAGCTCACCAGGGGACAAAATAACGAACACTGAAGCTTTCTTT. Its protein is CASSPGDKITNTEAFF.

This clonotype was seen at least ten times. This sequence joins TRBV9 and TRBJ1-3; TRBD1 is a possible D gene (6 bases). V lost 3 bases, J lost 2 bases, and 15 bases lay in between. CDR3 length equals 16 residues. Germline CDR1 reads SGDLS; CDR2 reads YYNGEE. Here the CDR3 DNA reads TGTGCCAGCAGCGCGGACAGCACGACAACTGGAAACACCATATATTTT. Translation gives CASSADSTTTGNTIYF.

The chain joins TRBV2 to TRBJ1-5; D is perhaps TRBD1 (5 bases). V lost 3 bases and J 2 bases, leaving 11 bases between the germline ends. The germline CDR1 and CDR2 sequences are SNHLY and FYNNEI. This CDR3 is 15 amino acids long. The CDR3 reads CASSEGPKGNQPQHF. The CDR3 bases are TGTGCCAGCAGTGAGGGGCCTAAGGGCAATCAGCCCCAGCATTTT.

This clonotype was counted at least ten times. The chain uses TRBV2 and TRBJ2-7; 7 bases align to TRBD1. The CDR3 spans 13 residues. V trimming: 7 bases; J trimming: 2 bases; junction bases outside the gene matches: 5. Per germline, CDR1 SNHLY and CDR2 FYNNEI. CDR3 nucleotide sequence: TGTGCCAGCACAGGGGGTAGGCCCTACGAGCAGTACTTC. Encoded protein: CASTGGRPYEQYF.

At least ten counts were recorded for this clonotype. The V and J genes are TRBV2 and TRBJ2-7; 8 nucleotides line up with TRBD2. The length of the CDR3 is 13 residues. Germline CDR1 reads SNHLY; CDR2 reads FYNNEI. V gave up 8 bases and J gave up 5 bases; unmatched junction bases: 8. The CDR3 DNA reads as TGTGCCAGCCACGGACCGGGAGGGCACGAGCAGTACTTC. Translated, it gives CASHGPGGHEQYF.